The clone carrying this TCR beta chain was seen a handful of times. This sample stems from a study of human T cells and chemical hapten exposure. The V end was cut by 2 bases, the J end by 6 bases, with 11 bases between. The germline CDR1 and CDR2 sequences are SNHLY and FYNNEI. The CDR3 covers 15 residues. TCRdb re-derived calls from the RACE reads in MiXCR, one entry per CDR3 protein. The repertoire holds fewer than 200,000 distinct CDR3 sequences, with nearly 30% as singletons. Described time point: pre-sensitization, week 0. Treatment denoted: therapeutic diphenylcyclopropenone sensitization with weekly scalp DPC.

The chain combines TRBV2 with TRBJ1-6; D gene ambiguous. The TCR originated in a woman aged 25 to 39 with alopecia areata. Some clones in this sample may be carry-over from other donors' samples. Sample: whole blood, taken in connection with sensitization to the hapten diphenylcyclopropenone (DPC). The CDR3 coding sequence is TGTGCCAGCAGTGAATCCCGGGAGATTAATTCACCCCTCCACTTT. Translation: CASSESREINSPLHF.